This TCR beta chain stems from a study of neurological immune-mediated disorders. The J segment lost 1 base and the V segment lost 4 bases, leaving 5 bases of the junction unmatched. CDR1 and CDR2 from the germline V gene are LGHNA and YSLEER. This CDR3 spans 15 amino acids. 5'RACE with 10-nucleotide random UMIs generated the cDNA. One entry per CDR3 protein, called by TCRdb with MiXCR from the 5' RACE reads. The sample records about 50,000 distinct CDR3 sequences, around 10% being singletons. What was sequenced was PBMCs. V gene TRBV4-3 combines with J gene TRBJ2-5; 8 positions match TRBD1. The source is a man aged 65 to 85 with HTLV-1-associated myelopathy (HAM/TSP). The CDR3 DNA is TGCGCCAGCAGCCCAAGGGGACAGGCCCAAGAGACCCAGTACTTC. It yields the protein CASSPRGQAQETQYF.